This TCR beta chain is drawn from a study of blood T cell repertoires in COVID-19. Original processing notes: Amplification of reference gene primers was used by the study to estimate nucleated cell counts. Clones were sequenced by immunoSEQ multiplex PCR, and TCRdb holds only the in-frame ones, with some missing. Clone size and V and J calls were adopted from that table, with D and trimming inferred from the DNA. The sample yields roughly 120,000 clones, roughly four fifths seen once. Sequencing used peripheral blood. The sequence was collected from a man aged 65-85 years with active or convalescent COVID-19.

CDR3 protein: CASRQTGDYEQYF. In nucleotides, the CDR3 is TGTGCCAGCAGACAAACAGGGGACTACGAGCAGTACTTC. The V and J genes are TRBV6-5 and TRBJ2-7; 7 positions agree with TRBD1. Germline V gene lookup returns CDR1 MNHEY and CDR2 SVGAGI. The trim removed 6 bases at V and 3 bases at J, leaving 5 bases unmatched. This CDR3 has 13 residues.